This TCR beta chain was recorded in a study of blood T cell repertoires in COVID-19. TCRdb's copy holds only in-frame clones and misses some; the assay was immunoSEQ multiplex PCR. The sample carries 150,000 to 200,000 clones, around 84% recorded once. Germline lookup yields CDR1 SGHNT and CDR2 YENEEA. V lost 5 bases, J lost 6 bases, and 8 bases lay in between. The CDR3 is made up of 13 amino acids. Material for sequencing was peripheral blood. The V and J genes are TRBV11-3 and TRBJ1-6; weak D call: TRBD1 (6 bases). The receptor was derived from a woman of 80 years or more with COVID-19, enrolled during active disease. The CDR3 loop reads CASSLDSNSPLHF. The CDR3 nucleotides read TGTGCCAGCAGCCTGGACAGTAATTCACCCCTCCACTTT. The variable domain in full, with the rest retrieved from reference TRBV11-3 and TRBJ1-6, is EAGVVQSPRYKIIEKKQPVAFWCNPISGHNTLYWYLQNLGQGPELLIRYENEEAVDDSQLPKDRFSAERLKGVDSTLKIQPAELGDSAVYLCASSLDSNSPLHFGNGTRLTVT.